These T cell receptor beta chains were read from a single sample in a study of relationships among human T cell subsets. TCRdb redid the calling of the multiplex PCR reads with MiXCR, one entry per CDR3 protein. The sample lists some 13,000 distinct CDR3 sequences; 67% were seen once. Source material: CD4+ Th1 cells sorted from blood. These TCRs come from a man aged 40-49 years in good health. The CDR3 runs from the conserved cysteine through the conserved F or W. A D gene is named only where the DNA matches it firmly. The size entry is marked missing in some rows and otherwise reads once, few, many or a size class.

V gene,D gene,J gene,clone size,CDR3 protein,CDR3 DNA
TRBV10-2,NA,TRBJ1-5,few,CAISEGGSNQPQHF,TGTGCCATCAGTGAGGGGGGGAGCAATCAGCCCCAGCATTTT
TRBV11-2,NA,TRBJ2-3,NA,CASSPQRDTQYF,TGTGCCAGCAGCCCTCAGAGGGATACGCAGTATTTT
TRBV28,TRBD1,TRBJ1-5,NA,CASRPGTVPYSNQPQHF,TGTGCCAGCAGACCCGGGACAGTCCCCTATAGCAATCAGCCCCAGCATTTT
TRBV28,NA,TRBJ2-7,NA,CASSPLPRVADTTQEQYF,TGTGCCAGCAGTCCACTCCCACGGGTAGCGGACACAACCCAGGAGCAGTACTTC
TRBV29-1,TRBD1,TRBJ1-1,NA,CSAKGQVRNTEAFF,TGCAGCGCCAAGGGACAGGTCAGGAACACTGAAGCTTTCTTT
TRBV2,TRBD2,TRBJ2-1,NA,CASRGRLAGHYNEQFF,TGTGCCAGCAGGGGGAGGTTAGCGGGGCACTACAATGAGCAGTTCTTC
TRBV10-3,TRBD1,TRBJ2-7,NA,CAFRKQGAAEQYF,TGTGCCTTTAGAAAGCAGGGGGCGGCCGAGCAGTACTTC
TRBV12-3/TRBV12-4,NA,TRBJ2-1,NA,CASTKDKFYNEQFF,TGTGCCAGCACCAAGGACAAGTTTTACAATGAGCAGTTCTTC
TRBV29-1,NA,TRBJ2-1,NA,CSVEAARGNEQFF,TGCAGCGTTGAAGCGGCACGGGGGAATGAGCAGTTCTTC
TRBV28,NA,TRBJ2-7,NA,CASSFPSTGQYF,TGTGCCAGCAGTTTTCCCTCCACCGGGCAGTACTTC